The 29 T cell receptor beta chains below were found in one sample sequenced in a study of blood T cell repertoires in COVID-19 (dated by TCRdb to between 2020 and 2021). Preparation of the library involved the immunoSEQ multiplex PCR assay. This immuneACCESS table, as held by TCRdb, lists in-frame sequences with V and J called but not all clones. Of the missing ones, under half trace to an unresolved V gene in checked studies; the others have no known cause. In this sample the table shows more than 150,000 clones, around four fifths of which occur a single time. The ten largest clones represent 2.5% to 3.5% of the sample. The sequenced sample consisted of peripheral blood. The receptors here all came from a woman aged 80 or over with active or convalescent COVID-19.

V gene TRBV6-5 combines with J gene TRBJ1-4; D is uncertain. The CDR3 sequence is 14 residues long. The V and J ends lost 7 bases and 4 bases respectively, with 13 bases between them. Germline assignment: CDR1 MNHEY and CDR2 SVGAGI. The DNA for the CDR3 is TGTGCCAGCATCAAAGACTACAGTAATGAAAAACTGTTTTTT. Translated, it gives CASIKDYSNEKLFF.

The chain couples TRBV12-3 or TRBV12-4 to TRBJ1-5; the D gene is possibly TRBD1 (5 bases). Trimming removed 1 base from V and 12 bases from J, with 13 bases in between. CDR3 length: 13 residues. The DNA for the CDR3 is TGTGCCAGCAGTTTAGTTGTGCCGCAGGGCCAGCATTTT. It codes for CASSLVVPQGQHF.

CDR3 DNA: TGTGCCAGCAGCGGGATAGCGGGGGGGAGCCAAGAGACCCAGTACTTC. Its translation is CASSGIAGGSQETQYF. The gene calls are TRBV5-4 and TRBJ2-5, with 11 bases that match TRBD2. CDR3 size: 16 residues. Germline-derived CDR1 and CDR2 are SGHNT and YYREEE (reference sequence). The V gene end was trimmed by 4 bases and the J gene end by 1 base; junction bases not matched to a gene: 6.

V is TRBV9 and J is TRBJ2-2, with 7 bases that match TRBD2. This CDR3 has 15 amino acids. The V and J ends lost 3 bases and 6 bases, in that order; junction bases with no gene match: 8. Germline CDR1 is SGDLS and CDR2 is YYNGEE. In nucleotides, the CDR3 is TGTGCCAGCAGCGCGACTAGCAGGGTCCCCGGGGAGCTGTTTTTT. Protein sequence: CASSATSRVPGELFF.

This clone was counted between two and nine times. The chain uses TRBV19 and TRBJ1-5; D is unclear. This CDR3 has 13 residues. The V gene lost 9 bases and the J gene lost 0 bases, with 9 bases spanning the gap. From germline, CDR1 is LNHDA and CDR2 SQIVND (reference sequence). The CDR3 region is CASQDYSNQPQHF. The CDR3 DNA sequence: TGTGCCAGCCAGGATTATAGCAATCAGCCCCAGCATTTT.

This chain joins TRBV30 and TRBJ1-3; D ambiguous. The CDR3 length is 12 residues. Germline V gene data show CDR1 as GTSNPN and CDR2 as SVGIG (reference sequence). V was trimmed by 0 bases and J by 4 bases, leaving 4 bases between them. The CDR3 sequence: CAWSVLGNTIYF. For the CDR3, the DNA is TGTGCCTGGAGTGTATTAGGAAACACCATATATTTT.

The rearrangement links TRBV7-2 to TRBJ1-6; 10 positions agree with TRBD1. The V and J ends lost 6 bases and 7 bases, in that order; junction bases with no gene match: 9. Germline CDR1 and CDR2: SGHTA and FQGNSA. There are 16 residues in the CDR3. Here the CDR3 DNA reads TGTGCCAGCAGACATGCGGGACAGGGGATAAATTCACCCCTCCACTTT. This gives the protein CASRHAGQGINSPLHF.

The J gene is TRBJ1-4, the V gene TRBV7-9, with D hard to call. This CDR3 contains 13 residues. The ends were cut back, 4 bases at V and 8 bases at J, with 11 bases in the middle. CDR1 and CDR2 from the germline V gene are SEHNR and FQNEAQ (reference sequence). CDR3 region: CASSSQRGEKLFF. The CDR3 coding sequence is TGTGCCAGCAGCTCGCAGAGAGGGGAAAAACTGTTTTTT.

The chain links TRBV11-2 to TRBJ1-2; D might be TRBD1 (5 bases). Germline loops: CDR1 SGHAT, CDR2 FQNNGV. This CDR3 region has 14 residues. Trimming stripped 2 bases from V and 3 bases from J, with 10 bases between. The CDR3 is CASSLYQGDYGYTF. The DNA for the CDR3 is TGTGCCAGCAGCTTATACCAGGGCGACTATGGCTACACCTTC.

The V gene is TRBV29-1, the J gene TRBJ2-1; TRBD1 matches at 7 bases. The V gene end was trimmed by 7 bases and the J gene end by 0 bases; junction bases not matched to a gene: 12. The V gene's germline CDR1 is SQVTM and CDR2 ANQGSEA. The CDR3 consists of 16 residues. The CDR3 sequence: CSALQTTGSSYNEQFF. The CDR3 coding sequence is TGCAGCGCCTTACAGACGACAGGGAGCTCCTACAATGAGCAGTTCTTC.

The V call is TRBV19, the J call TRBJ1-1; 7 bases align to TRBD1. CDR1 and CDR2 (germline): LNHDA, SQIVND (reference sequence). After removal of 9 bases from V and 2 bases from J, the junction contained 6 bases not matched to a gene. This CDR3 has 13 amino acids. This CDR3 reads CASAGTVNTEAFF. The DNA for the CDR3 is TGTGCCAGCGCCGGGACAGTCAACACTGAAGCTTTCTTT.

CDR3 sequence (DNA): TGTGCCAGCAGCTCATCAGTTATGAACACTGAAGCTTTCTTT. Its translation: CASSSSVMNTEAFF. The chain links TRBV28 to TRBJ1-1; D ambiguous. This CDR3 is 14 amino acids long. V lost 6 bases, J lost 0 bases, and 11 bases lay in between. The germline gives CDR1 MDHEN, CDR2 SYDVKM.

J is TRBJ1-1 and V is TRBV7-9; D not resolved. Trimming cost V 4 bases and J 6 bases, with 12 bases left between them. In germline, CDR1 is SEHNR, CDR2 FQNEAQ (reference sequence). The CDR3 runs 13 residues. CDR3 DNA: TGTGCCAGCAGCTACCGGGAAAATGCTGAAGCTTTCTTT. This translates into CASSYRENAEAFF.

This clone was detected only once. The identical CDR3 is also encoded by other nucleotide sequences in the sample. This rearrangement joins TRBV6-6 to TRBJ1-4; 12 bases match TRBD1. Germline CDR1 MNHNY, CDR2 SVGAGI (reference sequence). V lost 4 bases and J lost 8; bases outside the gene matches: 2. CDR3 length: 14 residues. The CDR3 bases are TGTGCCAGCAGTTCCGGGACAGGGGGCGAAAAACTGTTTTTT. Protein product: CASSSGTGGEKLFF.

The V call is TRBV13, the J call TRBJ2-3, with 10 positions matching TRBD1. This CDR3 is 15 amino acids long. Unmatched junction bases numbered 7, after V lost 4 bases and J lost 6 bases. Per the germline V gene, CDR1 is PRHDT and CDR2 is FYEKMQ (reference sequence). The CDR3 loop is CASSSGQGYGDTQYF. The CDR3 DNA reads as TGTGCCAGCAGCTCGGGACAGGGGTATGGGGATACGCAGTATTTT.

This sequence joins TRBV18 and TRBJ1-5, with 7 nucleotides matching TRBD1. This CDR3 comprises 15 residues. After removal of 5 bases from V and 3 bases from J, the junction contained 7 bases not matched to a gene. Germline CDR1 reads KGHSH; CDR2 reads LQKENI. The CDR3 loop reads CASSADRMNNQPQHF. The CDR3 DNA follows: TGTGCCAGCTCAGCGGACAGGATGAACAATCAGCCCCAGCATTTT.

The chain is built from TRBV28 and TRBJ1-2, with 7 bases fitting TRBD1. V shed 7 bases and J 3 bases; nucleotides not matched to a gene: 11. The CDR3 totals 15 residues. Germline CDR1 reads MDHEN; CDR2 reads SYDVKM. The CDR3 sequence: CASTSPDRRHYGYTF. The CDR3 DNA is TGTGCCAGCACCTCTCCGGACAGGCGCCACTATGGCTACACCTTC.

The chain recombines TRBV7-2 with TRBJ1-2, with D unresolved. V shed 4 bases and J shed 4 bases, with 13 bases lying between them. The CDR3 contains 14 residues. CDR1 and CDR2 from the germline V gene are SGHTA and FQGNSA. CDR3 region: CASSSSSGSYGYTF. In DNA form, the CDR3 reads TGTGCCAGCAGCTCTTCTTCCGGGAGCTATGGCTACACCTTC.

The chain recombines TRBV10-3 with TRBJ2-3; no clear D. CDR1 ENHRY and CDR2 SYGVKD come from the germline V gene. CDR3 length: 13 residues. Trimming stripped 5 bases from V and 0 bases from J, with 6 bases between. DNA of the CDR3: TGTGCCATCAGTCTAGACAGCACAGATACGCAGTATTTT. Amino acids: CAISLDSTDTQYF.

The chain links TRBV14 to TRBJ1-3, with D unresolved. The CDR3 runs 16 residues. Germline assignment: CDR1 SGHDN and CDR2 FVKESK. V dropped 0 bases and J dropped 0 bases, with 9 bases sitting between them. The CDR3: CASSQDGFLSGNTIYF. As DNA, the CDR3 is TGTGCCAGCAGCCAAGACGGGTTCCTCTCTGGAAACACCATATATTTT.

V gene TRBV25-1 combines with J gene TRBJ1-1; D is possibly TRBD1 (6 bases). There are 15 residues in the CDR3. Germline assignment: CDR1 MGHDK and CDR2 SYGVNS. The V end lost 8 bases, the J end lost 4 bases, and 20 bases lay between the germline ends. The DNA of the CDR3 is TGTGCCAGCGAGAAGTGGGGGCAGGGACCCACTGAAGCTTTCTTT. Protein sequence: CASEKWGQGPTEAFF.

This chain uses TRBV9 with TRBJ1-1; D is possibly TRBD1 (5 bases). Deletions cut 4 bases from V and 10 bases from J, with 20 bases between. This CDR3 has 14 residues. Germline V gene lookup returns CDR1 SGDLS and CDR2 YYNGEE. The CDR3 DNA follows: TGTGCCAGCAGCCCCTTGGTCGGGGCGGGAGGAGCTTTCTTT. Protein sequence: CASSPLVGAGGAFF.

This chain uses TRBV5-8 with TRBJ1-2, with D possibly TRBD1 on 5 matching bases. The CDR3 sequence is 15 residues long. From germline, CDR1 is SGHTS and CDR2 YDEGEE. Trimming took off 0 bases at V and 2 bases at J, with 11 bases between the two ends. This chain's CDR3 is CASSLGQRANYGYTF. CDR3 coding DNA: TGTGCCAGCAGCTTGGGACAGCGGGCGAACTATGGCTACACCTTC.

The rearrangement joins TRBV19 to TRBJ1-2; tentatively, D is TRBD1 (6 bases). Trimming left V 1 base short and J 8 bases short, with 17 bases between. The germline V gene encodes CDR1 LNHDA and CDR2 SQIVND (reference sequence). The CDR3 is 15 amino acids. CDR3 DNA sequence: TGTGCCAGTAGTATAGGCCTACAGGGAAGGCGAGGCTACACCTTC. Amino acid sequence: CASSIGLQGRRGYTF.

The J gene is TRBJ2-7, the V gene TRBV19; D is perhaps TRBD1 (6 bases). CDR1 is LNHDA, CDR2 SQIVND, per germline (reference sequence). V shed 3 bases and J shed 3 bases, with 12 bases lying between them. This CDR3 is 14 amino acids long. CDR3 DNA sequence: TGTGCCAGTAGTATTACGGGACAACTCTACGAGCAGTACTTC. It yields the protein CASSITGQLYEQYF.

The chain joins TRBV4-2 to TRBJ1-5, with 9 positions matching TRBD1. J lost 3 bases, V lost 0 bases, and 6 bases had no gene match. There are 17 residues in the CDR3. Germline assignment: CDR1 LGHNA and CDR2 YNFKEQ. For the CDR3, the DNA is TGTGCCAGCAGCCAAGATCCTGGGACAGGGTACAATCAGCCCCAGCATTTT. Protein sequence: CASSQDPGTGYNQPQHF.

The chain uses TRBV29-1 and TRBJ2-7; 9 bases fit TRBD1. Germline V gene lookup returns CDR1 SQVTM and CDR2 ANQGSEA. This CDR3 has 11 amino acids. V lost 7 bases to trimming and J lost 5 bases; unmatched junction nucleotides: 3. CDR3 amino acids: CSAGDRDEQYF. The CDR3 DNA follows: TGCAGCGCCGGGGACAGGGACGAGCAGTACTTC.

This chain connects TRBV3-1 (or the pseudogene TRBV3-2) to TRBJ1-5, with TRBD1 matching over 9 bases. V was pared by 4 bases and J by 7 bases, with 11 bases of the junction left unmatched. The length of the CDR3 is 16 residues. From germline, CDR1 is LGHDT and CDR2 YNNKEL (reference sequence). DNA for the CDR3: TGTGCCAGCAGCCGCGGGACAGGGAGTGATGGGCAGCCCCAGCATTTT. Encoded protein: CASSRGTGSDGQPQHF.

In its sample, this clone was seen once. The chain has TRBV14 and TRBJ1-3; D is unresolved. Germline V CDR1 and CDR2: SGHDN, FVKESK. Trimming removed 4 bases from V and 2 bases from J, with 15 bases in between. CDR3 length: 16 residues. DNA of the CDR3: TGTGCCAGCAGCCTCCTAAACGAGGTGGCTGGAAACACCATATATTTT. Protein: CASSLLNEVAGNTIYF.